This TCR beta chain was retrieved from a study of T-cell reconstitution after alpha-beta-depleted transplantation in children. Notes on the study in general: Reportedly, roughly two months post-transplant, alpha-beta T cells arose from several hundred expanded graft clones.

CDR3 length equals 15 residues. Trimming stripped 6 bases from V and 1 base from J, with 16 bases between. The germline gives CDR1 MDHEN, CDR2 SYDVKM. Unique molecular identifiers were incorporated during preparation of the TCRbeta library. TCRdb redid the calling of the PCR reads with MiXCR, one entry per CDR3 protein. The sample carries 180,000 or so distinct CDR3 sequences, about 6% recorded once. This clonotype showed up many times. The antigen is not known. This TCR was recovered from a girl under three years old with combined immunodeficiency, due to receive a stem cell transplant. The V call is TRBV28, the J call TRBJ2-7; the D gene is possibly TRBD1 (7 bases). The sequencing here drew on PBMCs, taken before TCRalphabeta/CD19-depleted stem cell transplant. The CDR3 DNA reads TGTGCCAGCAGACCGAACAGGGGACTTTCCTACGAGCAGTACTTC. Protein: CASRPNRGLSYEQYF.